This TCR beta chain was retrieved from a study of OX40 agonist ivuxolimab in advanced cancers. Regarding the study as a whole: Expanded clones were, on average, more numerous in CD8+ T cells than in CD4+. Clones of CD4+ and CD8+ blood T cells grew by week 6 at doses of 0.1 to 3.0 mg/kg.

Clones were sequenced by immunoSEQ multiplex PCR, and TCRdb holds only the in-frame ones, with some missing. The top ten clones hold approximately 8% of a sample with tens of thousands of clones, 86% of them seen once. On this clone: Its antigen is currently unknown.

CDR1 is SEHNR and CDR2 is FQNEAQ in the germline V gene (reference sequence). The CDR3 has 19 residues. With 5 bases removed from V and 6 bases from J, the gap between germline ends came to 29 bases. This material consisted of CD4+ or CD8+ T cells sorted from blood, taken in a trial of the OX40 agonist ivuxolimab. The gene calls are TRBV7-9 and TRBJ1-5; perhaps TRBD1 as D (6 bases). This sequence originates from an adult with an advanced solid tumor such as melanoma, head and neck, liver or kidney cancer. The CDR3 loop reads CASSGNSLISQGGGQPQHF. The DNA for the CDR3 is TGTGCCAGCAGCGGAAACTCCCTCATATCTCAGGGAGGGGGTCAGCCCCAGCATTTT.